This TCR beta chain appears in the sequencing data of a study of shared clonotypes between healthy human individuals. The wider study: Plates per donor: three CD4 naive, three CD4 memory, two CD8 naive, one CD8 memory.

In the naive CD8 group, cells lacked CD45RO and were positively selected for CCR7, so terminally differentiated effector memory CD45RA+ cells were left out. In germline, CDR1 is SQVTM, CDR2 ANQGSEA. CDR3 length: 13 residues. Trimming removed 7 bases from V and 0 bases from J, with 12 bases in between. This clone was counted a few times. Its antigen is currently unknown. The study, taken as a whole, reports: The study found about 5% of naive CD4 clonotypes shared across several donors.

TCRdb's copy holds only in-frame clones and misses some; the assay was immunoSEQ multiplex PCR. The sample consists of approximately 1.9 million clones, around 95% of them appearing once. V and J are TRBV29-1 and TRBJ1-1, with a weak D call TRBD1 (5 bases). Specimen: naive CD8+ T cells from PBMCs. The sequence was obtained from a man aged 18 to 29 in good health. Some clones in this sample may be carry-over from other donors' samples. The DNA for the CDR3 is TGCAGCGGGATGGGACTGCTGAACACTGAAGCTTTCTTT. This gives the protein CSGMGLLNTEAFF.